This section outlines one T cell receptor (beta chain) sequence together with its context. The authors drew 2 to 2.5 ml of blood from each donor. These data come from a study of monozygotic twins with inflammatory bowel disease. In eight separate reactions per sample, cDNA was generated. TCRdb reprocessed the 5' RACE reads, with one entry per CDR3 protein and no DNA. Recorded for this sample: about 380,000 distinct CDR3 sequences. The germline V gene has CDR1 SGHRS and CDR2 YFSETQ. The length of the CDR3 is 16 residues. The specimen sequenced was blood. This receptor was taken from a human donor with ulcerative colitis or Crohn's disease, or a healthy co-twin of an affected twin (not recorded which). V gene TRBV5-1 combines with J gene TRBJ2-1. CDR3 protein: CASSFAGESSYNEQFF.